The source of this T cell receptor (beta chain) is a study of blood T cells in healthy people across ages. Study observations and caveats: Unsorted PBMCs blocked a conclusive comparison of naive and antigen-experienced cells.

Per the germline V gene, CDR1 is SEHNR and CDR2 is FQNEAQ (reference sequence). There are 15 residues in the CDR3. With 5 bases removed from V and 6 bases from J, the gap between germline ends came to 16 bases. Sample-barcoded 5' priming and a J-beta primer mix drove a second PCR of roughly 7 to 11 cycles. MiXCR, applied by TCRdb to the 5' RACE reads, yields one record per CDR3 protein. The table lists a few hundred thousand distinct CDR3 sequences, about 55% of them singletons. Concerning this clonotype itself: Its specificity is not known.

The TCR originated in a man in his sixties in good health. The source material was blood. V and J are TRBV7-9 and TRBJ2-2; D gene unclear. The CDR3 DNA reads as TGTGCCAGCAGCGCTATGGCTACACTGGCCGGGGAGCTGTTTTTT. This codes for CASSAMATLAGELFF.